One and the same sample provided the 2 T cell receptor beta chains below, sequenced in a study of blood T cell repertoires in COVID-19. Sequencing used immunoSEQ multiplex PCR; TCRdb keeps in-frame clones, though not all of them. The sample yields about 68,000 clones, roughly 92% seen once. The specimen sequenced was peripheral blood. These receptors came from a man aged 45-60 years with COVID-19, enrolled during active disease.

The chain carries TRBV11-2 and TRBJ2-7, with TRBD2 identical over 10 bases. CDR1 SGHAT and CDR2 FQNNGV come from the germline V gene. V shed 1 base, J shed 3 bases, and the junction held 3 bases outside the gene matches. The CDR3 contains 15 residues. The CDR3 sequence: CASSLGASGGYEQYV. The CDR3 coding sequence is TGTGCCAGCAGCTTAGGAGCTAGCGGGGGCTACGAGCAGTACGTC.

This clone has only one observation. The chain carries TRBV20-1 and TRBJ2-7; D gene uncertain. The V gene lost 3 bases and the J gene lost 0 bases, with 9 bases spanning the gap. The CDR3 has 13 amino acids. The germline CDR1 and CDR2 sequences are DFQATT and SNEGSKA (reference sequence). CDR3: CSASPWSSYEQYV. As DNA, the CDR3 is TGCAGTGCTAGTCCCTGGAGCTCCTACGAGCAGTACGTC.